Below, 7 T cell receptor beta chains from the same sample are listed, as sequenced in a study of chemoradiotherapy in HPV16-positive cancers. Sequencing used immunoSEQ multiplex PCR; TCRdb keeps in-frame clones, though not all of them. This sample carries some 3,400 clones, around 94% of them seen once, and the ten largest clones take around 3.6%. The source was tumor tissue, collected from a patient who underwent chemoradiotherapy. The receptors originated from a human donor with HPV-associated anogenital cancer.

By share, this clone counts as large. J is TRBJ1-1 and V is TRBV4-3, with D uncertain. The germline CDR1 and CDR2 sequences are LGHNA and YSLEER. V was shortened by 3 bases and J by 1 base, with 15 bases between the two germline ends. The CDR3 consists of 16 residues. The CDR3 here is CASSQTPGFTNTEAFF. In DNA form, the CDR3 reads TGCGCCAGCAGCCAGACCCCTGGATTTACGAACACTGAAGCTTTCTTT.

The chain is built from TRBV6-4 and TRBJ2-3, with 8 bases matching TRBD1. The CDR3 length is 14 residues. The germline V gene has CDR1 MRHNA and CDR2 SNTAGT. V lost 5 bases and J lost 2; bases outside the gene matches: 3. The CDR3 bases are TGTGCCAGCAGTCCGGGACAGGACACAGATACGCAGTATTTT. Protein sequence: CASSPGQDTDTQYF.

This chain connects TRBV12-5 to TRBJ2-7; a possible D gene is TRBD1 (5 bases). The CDR3 has 12 residues. The germline gives CDR1 LGHNT, CDR2 FRNRAP. Trimming removed 4 bases from V and 3 bases from J, with 7 bases in between. Here the CDR3 reads CASGWTIYEQYF. Here the CDR3 DNA reads TGTGCTAGTGGTTGGACAATCTACGAGCAGTACTTC.

V is TRBV5-6 and J is TRBJ1-1, with 8 positions matching TRBD1. The V segment lost 1 base and the J segment 4 bases; nucleotides outside the gene matches: 3. The CDR3 covers 14 residues. CDR1 SGHDT and CDR2 YYEEEE come from the germline V gene. The CDR3 DNA is TGTGCCAGCAGCTTGAAACAGGGGGGCACTGAAGCTTTCTTT. Translated, it gives CASSLKQGGTEAFF.

Comments on this clone: At one boundary the junction diverges from the germline segment, which might be a read error. The chain recombines TRBV5-3 with TRBJ1-1; no clear D gene. TRBV5-3 is an ORF; its function is uncertain. The CDR3 runs 8 residues. In DNA, the CDR3 is TGTGCCAGAAGCTTACCCCACTTT. Protein sequence: CARSLPHF.

The chain is built from TRBV10-3 and TRBJ2-7, with 10 nucleotides matching TRBD2. The J segment lost 2 bases and the V segment lost 2 bases, leaving 3 bases of the junction unmatched. This CDR3 region has 15 residues. Looked up from germline, CDR1 is ENHRY and CDR2 is SYGVKD. The CDR3 sequence: CAISEGLAVPYEQYF. CDR3 nucleotide sequence: TGTGCCATCAGTGAGGGACTAGCGGTACCCTACGAGCAGTACTTC.

This clone came up once. The chain combines TRBV28 with TRBJ2-4; TRBD2 is a possible D gene (7 bases). V lost 3 bases and J 7 bases, leaving 19 bases between the germline ends. The V gene's germline CDR1 is MDHEN and CDR2 SYDVKM. The length of the CDR3 is 16 residues. CDR3 DNA sequence: TGTGCCAGCAGTTTCCCTACAGGGAGGGGAGGGAACATTCAGTACTTC. It translates to CASSFPTGRGGNIQYF.